One sample yielded the 2 T cell receptor beta chains listed below, sequenced in a study of blood T cells in healthy people across ages. Primed by a sample-barcoded 5' primer and a J-beta primer mix, a second PCR proceeded for about 7 to 11 cycles. TCRdb reprocessed the 5' RACE reads with MiXCR, giving one entry per CDR3 protein. Of about 1.6 million distinct CDR3 sequences in the sample, about 35% were seen once. Input material: blood. These receptor sequences come from a woman aged 25-40 years in good health.

As concerns this clonotype: The conserved closing phenylalanine or tryptophan is absent in this CDR3, likely reflecting a read error. In DNA form, the CDR3 reads TGCAGCGTTGAATCATCTAGCGCGGGGGAGGAGACCCAGTACGTC. Translated: CSVESSSAGEETQYV. The chain couples TRBV29-1 to TRBJ2-5, with 7 bases identical to TRBD2. The germline V gene has CDR1 SQVTM and CDR2 ANQGSEA. J was trimmed by 5 bases and V by 2 bases; bases with no gene match: 11. The CDR3 sequence is 15 residues long.

This clonotype has just a few counts. V usage is TRBV3-1 and J usage is TRBJ2-3; D is possibly TRBD1 (5 bases). CDR1 is LGHDT and CDR2 is YNNKEL in the germline V gene (reference sequence). V gave up 0 bases and J gave up 3 bases, with 7 bases separating them. The CDR3 is made up of 14 amino acids. CDR3 nucleotides: TGTGCCAGCAGCCAAGAATACAGGACAGATACGCAGTATTTT. This sequence encodes CASSQEYRTDTQYF.